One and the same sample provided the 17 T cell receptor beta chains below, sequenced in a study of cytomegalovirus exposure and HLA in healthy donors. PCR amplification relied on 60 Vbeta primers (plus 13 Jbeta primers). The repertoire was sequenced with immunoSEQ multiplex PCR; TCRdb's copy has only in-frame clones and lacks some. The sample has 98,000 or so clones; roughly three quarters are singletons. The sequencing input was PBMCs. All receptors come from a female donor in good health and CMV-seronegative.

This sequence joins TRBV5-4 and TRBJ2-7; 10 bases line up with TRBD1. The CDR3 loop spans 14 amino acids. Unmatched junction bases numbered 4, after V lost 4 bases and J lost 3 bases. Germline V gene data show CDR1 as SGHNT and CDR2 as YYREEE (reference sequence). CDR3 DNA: TGTGCCAGCAGCAGGACAGGGGGTTTCTACGAGCAGTACTTC. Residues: CASSRTGGFYEQYF.

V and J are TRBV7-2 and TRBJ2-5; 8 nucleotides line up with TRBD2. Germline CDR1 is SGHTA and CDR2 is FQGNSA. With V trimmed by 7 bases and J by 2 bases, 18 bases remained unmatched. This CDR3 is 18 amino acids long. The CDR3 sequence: CASTPRGSGALGQETQYF. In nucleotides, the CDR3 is TGTGCCAGCACCCCGAGGGGTAGCGGGGCGCTGGGGCAAGAGACCCAGTACTTC.

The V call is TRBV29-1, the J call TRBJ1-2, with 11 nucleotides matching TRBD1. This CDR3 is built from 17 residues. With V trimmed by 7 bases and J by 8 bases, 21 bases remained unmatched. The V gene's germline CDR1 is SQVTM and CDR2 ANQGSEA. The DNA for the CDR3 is TGCAGCGCTGGGGATATAAGGACAGGGGGCCTAATCGGGGGCTACACCTTC. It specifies CSAGDIRTGGLIGGYTF.

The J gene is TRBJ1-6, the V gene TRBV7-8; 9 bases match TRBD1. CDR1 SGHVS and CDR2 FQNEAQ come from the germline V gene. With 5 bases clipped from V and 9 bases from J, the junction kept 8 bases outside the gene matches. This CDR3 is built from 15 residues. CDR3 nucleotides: TGTGCCAGCAGCCCCCTACAGGGGGCGGTTTCACCCCTCCACTTT. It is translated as CASSPLQGAVSPLHF.

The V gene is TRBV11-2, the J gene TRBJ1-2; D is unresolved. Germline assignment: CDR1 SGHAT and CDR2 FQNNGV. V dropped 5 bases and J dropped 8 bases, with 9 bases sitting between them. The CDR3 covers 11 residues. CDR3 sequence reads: CASSLRHGYTF. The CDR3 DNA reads TGTGCCAGCAGCCTTCGACACGGCTACACCTTC.

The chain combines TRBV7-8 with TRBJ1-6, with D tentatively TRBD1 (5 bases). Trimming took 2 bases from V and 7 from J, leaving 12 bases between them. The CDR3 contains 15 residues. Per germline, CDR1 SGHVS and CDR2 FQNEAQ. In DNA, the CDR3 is TGTGCCAGCAGCTTAAAACGACAGCTCAATTCACCCCTCCACTTT. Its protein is CASSLKRQLNSPLHF.

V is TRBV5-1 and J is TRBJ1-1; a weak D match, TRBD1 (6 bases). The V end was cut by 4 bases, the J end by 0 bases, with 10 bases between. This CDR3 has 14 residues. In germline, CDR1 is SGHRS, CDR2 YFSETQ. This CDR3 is CASSIQGVNTEAFF. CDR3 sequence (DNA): TGCGCCAGCAGCATACAGGGCGTGAACACTGAAGCTTTCTTT.

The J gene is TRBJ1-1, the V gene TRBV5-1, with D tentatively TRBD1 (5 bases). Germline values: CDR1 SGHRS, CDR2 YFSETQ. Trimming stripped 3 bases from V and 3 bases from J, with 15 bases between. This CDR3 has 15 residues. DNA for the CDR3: TGCGCCAGCAGCTCCTGGGGGGGTAGGGACACTGAAGCTTTCTTT. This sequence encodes CASSSWGGRDTEAFF.

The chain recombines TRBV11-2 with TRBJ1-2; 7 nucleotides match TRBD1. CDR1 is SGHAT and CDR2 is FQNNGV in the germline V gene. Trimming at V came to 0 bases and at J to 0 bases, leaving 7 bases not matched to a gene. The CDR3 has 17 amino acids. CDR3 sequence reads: CASSLETGKATNYGYTF. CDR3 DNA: TGTGCCAGCAGCTTAGAGACAGGGAAAGCAACTAACTATGGCTACACCTTC.

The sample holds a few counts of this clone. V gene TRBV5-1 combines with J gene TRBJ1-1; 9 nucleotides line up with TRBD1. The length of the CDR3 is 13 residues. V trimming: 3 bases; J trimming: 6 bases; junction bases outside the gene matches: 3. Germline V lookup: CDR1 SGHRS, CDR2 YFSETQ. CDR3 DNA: TGCGCCAGCAGCTACAGGGGGCGCCCTGAAGCTTTCTTT. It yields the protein CASSYRGRPEAFF.

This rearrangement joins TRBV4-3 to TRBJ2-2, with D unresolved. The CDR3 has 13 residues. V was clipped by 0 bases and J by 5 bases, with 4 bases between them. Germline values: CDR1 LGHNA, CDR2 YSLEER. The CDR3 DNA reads TGCGCCAGCAGCCAAGATCGTACCGGGGAGCTGTTTTTT. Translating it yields CASSQDRTGELFF.

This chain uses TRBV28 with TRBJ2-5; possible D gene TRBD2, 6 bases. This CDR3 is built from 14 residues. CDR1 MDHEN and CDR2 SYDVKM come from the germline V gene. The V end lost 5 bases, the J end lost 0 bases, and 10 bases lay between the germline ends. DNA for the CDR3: TGTGCCAGCAGTACCGCGGGGCACCAAGAGACCCAGTACTTC. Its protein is CASSTAGHQETQYF.

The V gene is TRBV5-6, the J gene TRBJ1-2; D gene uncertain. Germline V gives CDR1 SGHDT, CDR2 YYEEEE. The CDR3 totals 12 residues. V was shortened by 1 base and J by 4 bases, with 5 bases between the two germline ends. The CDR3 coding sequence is TGTGCCAGCAGCTTGTCCGGCTATGGCTACACCTTC. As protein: CASSLSGYGYTF.

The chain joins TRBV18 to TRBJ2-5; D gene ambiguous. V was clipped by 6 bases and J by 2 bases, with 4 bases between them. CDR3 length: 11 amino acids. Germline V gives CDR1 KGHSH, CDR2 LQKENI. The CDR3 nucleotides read TGTGCCAGCTCCCTACAAGAGACCCAGTACTTC. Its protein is CASSLQETQYF.

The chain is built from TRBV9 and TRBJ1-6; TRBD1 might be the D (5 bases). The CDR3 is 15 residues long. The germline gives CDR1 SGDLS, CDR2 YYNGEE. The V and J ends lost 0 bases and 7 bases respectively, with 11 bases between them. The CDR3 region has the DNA TGTGCCAGCAGCGTAGATGACAGCAGAAATTCACCCCTCCACTTT. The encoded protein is CASSVDDSRNSPLHF.

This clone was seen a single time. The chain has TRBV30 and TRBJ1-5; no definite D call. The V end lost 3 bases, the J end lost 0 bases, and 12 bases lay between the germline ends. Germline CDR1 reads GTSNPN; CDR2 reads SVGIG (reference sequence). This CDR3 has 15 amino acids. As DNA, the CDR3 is TGTGCCTGGAGCACGGGAGTATATAGCAATCAGCCCCAGCATTTT. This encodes CAWSTGVYSNQPQHF.

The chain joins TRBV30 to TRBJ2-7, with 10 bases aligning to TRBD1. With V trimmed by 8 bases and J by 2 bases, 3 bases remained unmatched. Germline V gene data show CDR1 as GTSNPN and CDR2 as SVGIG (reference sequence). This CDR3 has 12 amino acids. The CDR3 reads CARGTGAYEQYF. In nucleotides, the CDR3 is TGTGCCAGAGGGACAGGGGCCTACGAGCAGTACTTC.